This TCR beta chain was recorded in a study of T cells in Graves' hyperthyroidism and ophthalmopathy. This clonotype was detected ten times or more. V shed 4 bases, J shed 0 bases, and the junction held 4 bases outside the gene matches. The germline CDR1 and CDR2 sequences are SGHTS and YDEGEE. The CDR3 runs 15 residues. Amplified regions were TCR beta CDR3 sequences from RNA transcripts. The study used the HTBI primer set for a first-round RT-PCR of the TCR CDR3. TCRdb re-called the multiplex PCR reads with MiXCR, one entry per CDR3 protein. The sample has under 200,000 distinct CDR3 sequences; roughly 10% are singletons.

The sample taken for sequencing was blood. This TCR derives from a woman aged 18-30 years with Graves' hyperthyroidism that later progressed to Graves' ophthalmopathy. This chain uses TRBV5-8 with TRBJ1-1, with 9 bases aligning to TRBD1. The CDR3 bases are TGTGCCAGCAGCGCGGGACAGGGTATGAACACTGAAGCTTTCTTT. Amino acids: CASSAGQGMNTEAFF.